This is a list of T cell receptor beta chains from one sample in a study of beta chain features in type 1 diabetes. Using immunoSEQ multiplex PCR, the repertoire was profiled, and TCRdb retains in-frame clones only, with some absent. The sample carries about 250,000 clones, over 12% recorded once. The sample was naive CD4+ T cells from blood. These receptors were obtained from a woman aged 40-49 years in good health. Each CDR3 is given with its conserved first and last residue. The D gene is left open where the match is weak. Rows give clone size only sometimes, using once, few, many, or a class for an expanded clone.

TRBJ2-7	.	TRBV7-9	TRBD1	CASSGRGEGQRPYEQYF	TGTGCCAGCAGCGGACGGGGTGAGGGACAGCGTCCCTACGAGCAGTACTTC
TRBJ1-2	.	TRBV25-1	.	CASSSIRQDFHYGYTF	TGTGCCAGCAGCTCGATAAGACAGGATTTTCACTATGGCTACACCTTC
TRBJ1-1	few	TRBV18	.	CASSPWAANTEAFF	TGTGCCAGCTCACCATGGGCAGCAAACACTGAAGCTTTCTTT
TRBJ2-6	few	TRBV19	.	CASSPVPGVGVGANVLTF	TGTGCCAGTAGTCCCGTCCCCGGGGTCGGGGTCGGGGCCAACGTCCTGACTTTC
TRBJ2-1	.	TRBV27	TRBD2	CASSFLAGGRSYNEQFF	TGTGCCAGCAGTTTTCTAGCGGGGGGACGCTCCTACAATGAGCAGTTCTTC
TRBJ2-5	few	TRBV2	TRBD2	CASRGVAGSQETQYF	TGTGCCAGCAGGGGGGTAGCGGGGTCCCAAGAGACCCAGTACTTC
TRBJ2-7	few	TRBV5-1	TRBD1	CASATGGSSYEQYF	TGCGCCAGCGCTACAGGGGGCAGCTCCTACGAGCAGTACTTC
TRBJ2-5	.	TRBV29-1	TRBD2	CSVRGTSGGRYQETQYF	TGCAGCGTCCGCGGGACTAGCGGGGGAAGGTACCAAGAGACCCAGTACTTC
TRBJ2-7	few	TRBV5-4	TRBD2	CASQKAGGPLYEQYF	TGTGCCAGCCAAAAAGCGGGGGGACCCTTGTACGAGCAGTACTTC
TRBJ2-7	few	TRBV19	.	CASSTSGYEQYF	TGTGCCAGTAGTACGTCAGGTTACGAGCAGTACTTC
TRBJ1-1	.	TRBV5-1	TRBD1	CASSLKDRTNTEAFF	TGCGCCAGCAGCCTGAAGGACAGGACGAACACTGAAGCTTTCTTT
TRBJ2-1	.	TRBV10-3	TRBD2	CAIRADLAGGLGEQFF	TGTGCCATCAGGGCCGACTTAGCGGGGGGGTTGGGTGAGCAGTTCTTC
TRBJ2-1	few	TRBV5-4	TRBD1	CASTIGTGEYNEQFF	TGTGCCAGCACGATCGGGACAGGGGAATACAATGAGCAGTTCTTC
TRBJ2-4	.	TRBV5-1	TRBD2	CASSLAGDAKNIQYF	TGCGCCAGCAGCTTAGCGGGGGACGCCAAAAACATTCAGTACTTC
TRBJ2-7	few	TRBV15	.	CATSRLVQSYEQYF	TGTGCCACCAGCAGACTAGTTCAGTCCTACGAGCAGTACTTC
TRBJ2-7	.	TRBV13	TRBD2	CASSSWTSGTRTSSYEQYF	TGTGCCAGCAGCTCCTGGACTAGCGGGACACGAACGAGCTCCTACGAGCAGTACTTC
TRBJ2-1	few	TRBV7-2	.	CASSPNWRGYQFF	TGTGCCAGCAGCCCGAATTGGCGGGGATATCAGTTCTTC
TRBJ1-2	.	TRBV9	.	CASSPDRSYGYTF	TGTGCCAGCAGCCCAGACAGGAGTTATGGCTACACCTTC
TRBJ1-4	.	TRBV19	TRBD1	CASTRQGITNEKLFF	TGTGCCAGTACAAGACAGGGAATCACTAATGAAAAACTGTTTTTT
TRBJ1-1	many	TRBV7-9	.	CASSLEGVSTEAFF	TGTGCCAGCAGCTTAGAAGGGGTCAGCACTGAAGCTTTCTTT
TRBJ2-7	few	TRBV9	.	CASSVLEISYEQYF	TGTGCCAGCAGCGTATTAGAGATCTCCTACGAGCAGTACTTC
TRBJ1-6	few	TRBV9	.	CASSVGRYNSPLHF	TGTGCCAGCAGCGTAGGCCGGTATAATTCACCCCTCCACTTT
TRBJ1-2	.	TRBV2	.	CASSATAPGLGGYTF	TGTGCCAGCAGTGCGACAGCTCCGGGTCTCGGGGGCTACACCTTC
TRBJ2-7	few	TRBV5-1	TRBD2	CASSPGLALVAYEQYF	TGCGCCAGCAGCCCTGGACTAGCCCTGGTCGCCTACGAGCAGTACTTC
TRBJ2-3	.	TRBV6-6	.	CASKERGTDTQYF	TGTGCCAGCAAGGAGAGGGGCACAGATACGCAGTATTTT
TRBJ1-5	few	TRBV4-1	.	CASSQEGENQPQHF	TGCGCCAGCAGCCAAGAGGGCGAAAATCAGCCCCAGCATTTT
TRBJ2-1	.	TRBV7-2	TRBD1	CASSLAPRGSSYNEQFF	TGTGCCAGCAGCTTAGCGCCCAGGGGGTCCAGCTACAATGAGCAGTTCTTC
TRBJ2-1	.	TRBV5-5	TRBD2	CASSPVGEGGNEQFF	TGTGCCAGCAGCCCGGTTGGGGAGGGAGGCAATGAGCAGTTCTTC
TRBJ2-5	few	TRBV15	.	CATSTWTVEETQYF	TGTGCCACCAGCACCTGGACAGTGGAAGAGACCCAGTACTTC
TRBJ2-6	few	TRBV5-1	.	CASSLVAASGANVLTF	TGCGCCAGCAGCTTGGTGGCTGCCTCTGGGGCCAACGTCCTGACTTTC
TRBJ2-3	.	TRBV18	TRBD1	CASSPLGTGGKNTQYF	TGTGCCAGCTCACCACTGGGGACAGGGGGCAAAAATACGCAGTATTTT
TRBJ1-5	.	TRBV15	.	CATSRDPPNRGNQPQHF	TGTGCCACCAGCAGAGATCCACCGAACAGGGGCAATCAGCCCCAGCATTTT
TRBJ1-2	few	TRBV5-1	TRBD1	CASSSQGDGGYTF	TGCGCCAGCAGCAGTCAGGGGGACGGTGGCTACACCTTC
TRBJ2-3	.	TRBV11-3	TRBD1	CASSLDPPGTGDTQYF	TGTGCCAGCAGCTTAGATCCCCCAGGGACAGGAGATACGCAGTATTTT
TRBJ1-1	.	TRBV9	.	CASSATTGTGTEAFF	TGTGCCAGCAGCGCGACAACAGGGACGGGGACTGAAGCTTTCTTT
TRBJ1-5	.	TRBV7-9	TRBD1	CASSLYRGVVQPQHF	TGTGCCAGCAGCTTGTACAGGGGGGTCGTTCAGCCCCAGCATTTT
TRBJ2-1	.	TRBV9	TRBD1	CASSVRDRGLYNEQFF	TGTGCCAGCAGCGTACGGGACAGGGGGCTTTACAATGAGCAGTTCTTC
TRBJ1-4	few	TRBV28	.	CASSSGSTNEKLFF	TGTGCCAGCAGCTCCGGGTCAACTAATGAAAAACTGTTTTTT
TRBJ1-1	few	TRBV29-1	TRBD1	CSAWDRAKNTEAFF	TGCAGCGCCTGGGACAGGGCTAAGAACACTGAAGCTTTCTTT
TRBJ2-5	.	TRBV4-3	.	CASSQLTGAQETQYF	TGCGCCAGCAGCCAGTTGACAGGAGCACAAGAGACCCAGTACTTC
TRBJ1-3	.	TRBV5-4	TRBD1	CASSEGQGALGNTIYF	TGTGCCAGCAGCGAGGGACAGGGGGCGCTTGGAAACACCATATATTTT
TRBJ1-5	.	TRBV7-9	TRBD1	CASSRTGNQPQHF	TGTGCCAGCAGTCGGACAGGGAATCAGCCCCAGCATTTT
TRBJ1-2	.	TRBV29-1	.	CSVGGQRYGYTF	TGCAGCGTTGGCGGGCAGCGTTACGGCTACACCTTC
TRBJ1-5	few	TRBV6-1	TRBD1	CASSEPGQGIDQPQHF	TGTGCCAGCAGTGAACCCGGACAGGGGATCGACCAGCCCCAGCATTTT
TRBJ1-1	.	TRBV2	TRBD1	CASRDRVYTEAFF	TGTGCCAGCCGGGACAGGGTGTACACTGAAGCTTTCTTT
TRBJ2-5	.	TRBV6-5	.	CASNLGALETQYF	TGTGCCAGCAATCTCGGTGCGCTGGAGACCCAGTACTTC
TRBJ1-1	.	TRBV6-5	.	CASSYFVEANTEAFF	TGTGCCAGCAGTTACTTCGTTGAGGCGAACACTGAAGCTTTCTTT
TRBJ2-1	.	TRBV18	.	CASSPDTYNEQFF	TGTGCCAGCTCACCAGACACCTACAATGAGCAGTTCTTC